This T cell receptor beta chain appears in the sequencing data of a study of OX40 agonist ivuxolimab in advanced cancers. Study background: Among those treated, three patients had partial responses, one with hepatocellular carcinoma and two with cutaneous melanoma.

Clones were sequenced by immunoSEQ multiplex PCR, and TCRdb holds only the in-frame ones, with some missing. The sample comprises 95,000 or so clones, about 90% of which are singletons, and roughly 0.53% rests with the top ten. The germline gives CDR1 SGHDN, CDR2 FVKESK. Trimming cost V 1 base and J 13 bases, with 5 bases left between them. The CDR3 sequence is 11 residues long. Blood sampling took place at baseline, cycle 4 day 1, and cycle 7 day 1. The source of this sequence is an adult with an advanced solid tumor such as melanoma, head and neck, liver or kidney cancer. Sample: CD4+ or CD8+ T cells sorted from blood, taken in a trial of the OX40 agonist ivuxolimab. The J gene is TRBJ1-6, the V gene TRBV14; D gene unclear. DNA for the CDR3: TGTGCCAGCAGCCAAGTCGCGCCCCTCCACTTT. Translating gives CASSQVAPLHF. The full variable domain, completed using reference TRBV14 and TRBJ1-6, is EAGVTQFPSHSVIEKGQTVTLRCDPISGHDNLYWYRRVMGKEIKFLLHFVKESKQDESGMPNNRFLAERTGGTYSTLKVQPAELEDSGVYFCASSQVAPLHFGNGTRLTVT.